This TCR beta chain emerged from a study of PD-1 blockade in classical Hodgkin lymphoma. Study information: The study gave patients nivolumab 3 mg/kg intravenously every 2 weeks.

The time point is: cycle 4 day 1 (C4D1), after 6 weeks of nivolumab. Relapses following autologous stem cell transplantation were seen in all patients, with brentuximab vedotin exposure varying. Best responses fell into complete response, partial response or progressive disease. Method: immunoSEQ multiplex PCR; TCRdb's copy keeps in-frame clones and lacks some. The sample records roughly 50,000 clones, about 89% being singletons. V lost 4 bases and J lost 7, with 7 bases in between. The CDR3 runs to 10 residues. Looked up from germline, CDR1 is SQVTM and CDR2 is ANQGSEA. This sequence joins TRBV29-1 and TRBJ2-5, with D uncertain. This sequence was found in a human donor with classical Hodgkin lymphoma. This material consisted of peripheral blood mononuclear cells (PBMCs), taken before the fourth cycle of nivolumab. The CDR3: CSVGDGTQYF. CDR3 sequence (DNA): TGCAGCGTTGGAGACGGGACCCAGTACTTC. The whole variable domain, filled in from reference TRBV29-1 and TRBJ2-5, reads SAVISQKPSRDICQRGTSLTIQCQVDSQVTMMFWYRQQPGQSLTLIATANQGSEATYESGFVIDKFPISRPNLTFSTLTVSNMSPEDSSIYLCSVGDGTQYFGPGTRLLVL.